Given below is one T cell receptor (beta chain) in context. These data come from a study of cytomegalovirus exposure and HLA in healthy donors. 60 Vbeta and 13 Jbeta primers were used in PCR. TCRdb's copy holds only in-frame clones and misses some; the assay was immunoSEQ multiplex PCR. There are about 140,000 clones in the sample; over 75% occur only once, and around 9.1% lies in the top ten. CDR1 and CDR2 (germline): SGHRS, YFSETQ. The J segment lost 1 base and the V segment lost 0 bases, leaving 5 bases of the junction unmatched. CDR3 length equals 17 residues. Sequencing input: PBMCs. The source of this sequence is a woman aged 50 to 65 in good health and CMV-seropositive. The rearrangement links TRBV5-1 to TRBJ2-3; 10 bases are shared with TRBD1. The CDR3 DNA reads TGCGCCAGCAGCTTGGGACAGGGGGCGCTAGGCACAGATACGCAGTATTTT. This encodes CASSLGQGALGTDTQYF.